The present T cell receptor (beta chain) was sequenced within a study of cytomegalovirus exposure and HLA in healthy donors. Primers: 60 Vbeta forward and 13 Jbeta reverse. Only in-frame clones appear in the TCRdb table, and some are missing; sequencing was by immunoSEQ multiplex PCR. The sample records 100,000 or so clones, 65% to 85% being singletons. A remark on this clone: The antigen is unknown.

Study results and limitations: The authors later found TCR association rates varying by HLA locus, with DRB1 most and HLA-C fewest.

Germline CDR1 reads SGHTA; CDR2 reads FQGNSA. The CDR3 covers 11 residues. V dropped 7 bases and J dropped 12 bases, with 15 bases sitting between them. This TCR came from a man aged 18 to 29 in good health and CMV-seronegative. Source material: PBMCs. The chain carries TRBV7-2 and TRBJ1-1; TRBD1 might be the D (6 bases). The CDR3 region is CASTLGTRPFF. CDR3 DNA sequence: TGTGCCAGCACCCTAGGGACAAGGCCTTTCTTT.